This is a list of T cell receptor beta chains from one sample in a study of Ad26.COV2.S vaccination and SARS-CoV-2 variants. Profiled with immunoSEQ multiplex PCR; TCRdb holds only in-frame clones, not every one. The sample carries over 250,000 clones, around 87% recorded once. Material: peripheral blood, obtained in a trial of Ad26.COV2.S vaccine versus placebo. The origin of the receptors is a person aged 18-60 years who received the Ad26.COV2.S COVID-19 vaccine or a placebo. Both conserved end residues are part of each CDR3. The order of the fields is J gene, V gene, CDR3 protein.

>TRBJ2-7|TRBV19
CASSIVGQGSYEQYF
>TRBJ2-2|TRBV6-5
CASRIPGQVTGELFF
>TRBJ2-3|TRBV11-3
CASSKTGLGRPQYF
>TRBJ1-2|TRBV2
CASRRQGAEHGYTF
>TRBJ2-1|TRBV2
CASSELPGTTYNEQFF
>TRBJ1-6|TRBV2
CASSAGEGRSPLHF
>TRBJ1-2|TRBV2
CASSRTLYGYTF
>TRBJ2-2|TRBV7-2
CASSFGDYTGELFF
>TRBJ1-6|TRBV28
CASSPLDRDDSPLHF
>TRBJ1-3|TRBV24-1
CATSDKEDSRSSGNTIYF
>TRBJ2-1|TRBV30
CAWSVSSGNEQFF
>TRBJ1-2|TRBV12-3/TRBV12-4
CASTYGGNYGYTF
>TRBJ2-5|TRBV7-7
CASSLVAGKETQYF
>TRBJ2-7|TRBV7-2
CASSVQSSYEQYF
>TRBJ1-1|TRBV27
CASSPGGRGRVPFF
>TRBJ2-5|TRBV18
CASSPGTGEETQYF
>TRBJ2-7|TRBV7-2
CASSLRQGYEQYF